A selection of T cell receptor beta chains follows, all from one sample in a study of T cells expressing NK-cell markers. TCRdb reanalyzed the 5' RACE reads and collapses them to one entry per CDR3 protein, without DNA. The sample table includes 500,000 or so distinct CDR3 sequences. The specimen was blood T cells: a sorted CD56 or NKG2C T cell subset, CD4+ or CD8+ T cells, or bulk PBMC T cells (not recorded which). These TCRs come from a man between 18 and 29 years old in good health. Both conserved end residues are part of each CDR3. Fields, in order: V gene, J gene, CDR3 protein.

V gene: TRBV12-3/TRBV12-4; J gene: TRBJ1-3; CDR3 protein: CASSFGVGGNTIYF
V gene: TRBV7-9; J gene: TRBJ2-1; CDR3 protein: CATSLSVNEQFF
V gene: TRBV5-1; J gene: TRBJ2-7; CDR3 protein: CASSLEARDYEQYF
V gene: TRBV12-3/TRBV12-4; J gene: TRBJ2-5; CDR3 protein: CASSLSARRETQYF
V gene: TRBV10-2; J gene: TRBJ2-4; CDR3 protein: CASSDPGLAGDIQYF
V gene: TRBV29-1; J gene: TRBJ2-7; CDR3 protein: CSVDLGTNSYEQYF
V gene: TRBV20-1; J gene: TRBJ2-5; CDR3 protein: CSARHASGMETQYF
V gene: TRBV29-1; J gene: TRBJ2-7; CDR3 protein: CSVAGGKAGPSYEQYF
V gene: TRBV5-6; J gene: TRBJ2-3; CDR3 protein: CASSLRTGTSGRSTDTQYF
V gene: TRBV20-1; J gene: TRBJ1-1; CDR3 protein: CSAENRDRATEAFF
V gene: TRBV4-1; J gene: TRBJ1-4; CDR3 protein: CASSPHYPNNEKLFF
V gene: TRBV27; J gene: TRBJ2-3; CDR3 protein: CASSYETRGIDTQYF
V gene: TRBV20-1; J gene: TRBJ2-5; CDR3 protein: CSARVVTSGRTLQETQYF
V gene: TRBV12-3/TRBV12-4; J gene: TRBJ1-5; CDR3 protein: CASNNPGQGATTQHF
V gene: TRBV3-1; J gene: TRBJ2-1; CDR3 protein: CASSPYGREIYNEQFF
V gene: TRBV10-3; J gene: TRBJ1-2; CDR3 protein: CAISQGMLNYGYTF
V gene: TRBV12-3/TRBV12-4; J gene: TRBJ1-5; CDR3 protein: CATAMGSNQPQHF
V gene: TRBV6-2/TRBV6-3; J gene: TRBJ2-7; CDR3 protein: CASSPNSSGSDEQYF
V gene: TRBV5-1; J gene: TRBJ1-3; CDR3 protein: CASSLGDREHRNTIYF
V gene: TRBV20-1; J gene: TRBJ2-5; CDR3 protein: CSVQKGPETQYF
V gene: TRBV20-1; J gene: TRBJ2-3; CDR3 protein: CSARDPQGNTDTQYF
V gene: TRBV7-9; J gene: TRBJ2-7; CDR3 protein: CASSLVERGLYEQYF
V gene: TRBV29-1; J gene: TRBJ2-4; CDR3 protein: CSVEGGDGIQYF
V gene: TRBV5-1; J gene: TRBJ2-5; CDR3 protein: CASSSPSVGTQYF
V gene: TRBV2; J gene: TRBJ2-7; CDR3 protein: CASSPTGGSSYEQYF